The text below deals with one TCR beta chain. Ten or more counts support this clone. Its binding antigen is unknown. Base qualities were left out, and no much larger clone turns up one base away. The sample is drawn from a study of beta chain features in type 1 diabetes listed by TCRdb under 2018. With regard to the full study: Mean age, gender distribution, total cell number and subset yield did not differ between patients and healthy donors. Across all samples, 90 million to 130 million sorted cells were examined, and cell number per subset correlated strongly with RNA yield. In the study, recently diagnosed type 1 diabetes patients and matched healthy donors were compared on the TCRB repertoires of their sorted circulating CD4+ T cell subsets. Regulatory and stem cell-like memory subsets were obtained from only 8 patients and roughly eight healthy donors, while naive and central memory subsets were obtained from all 30 or so donors. Study-level results and caveats: Naive, central memory and regulatory TCRB repertoires appeared to be more alike among patients than among healthy donors. HLA sub-analyses involved small numbers of individuals, so any influence of HLA type on TCRB rearrangement remained unresolved. A moderate but significant shortening of TCRB CDR3 length was observed in type 1 diabetes patients in all four CD4+ subsets. PCR may preferentially amplify shorter templates, but because patient and control samples were amplified and corrected together, any resulting skew would affect both groups equally. At VDJ recombination sites, type 1 diabetes patients had fewer insertions and more deleted nucleotides, which implies abnormalities in thymic rearrangement. Because cDNA was sequenced instead of genomic DNA, highly expressing activated cells could be over-represented, though the groups showed no difference in activation or CD3 levels.

The entire isolated RNA was reverse transcribed using the High Capacity cDNA Reverse Transcription Kit, and thus expressed TCRB transcripts were sequenced. Naive, central memory and regulatory T cell samples underwent deep immunoSEQ sequencing, averaging about 3.57 million total reads per sample. Sorted cells were lysed in RLT buffer and RNA was extracted with DNase-treated RNeasy Micro or Mini kits, depending on cell number. Each cell subset was processed separately to prevent cross-contamination, with patient and healthy donor samples processed together. Using the immunoSEQ multiplex PCR, TCRB sequences were amplified from cDNA into 87-bp fragments spanning the CDR3 region. Amplicons were sequenced on the Illumina HiSeq platform. Regarding the original processing steps: Synthetic template baselines were used to correct PCR bias computationally, reads within Hamming distance 2 were collapsed together, and singletons that could not be merged were discarded. Reads were aligned to IMGT to assign V, D and J genes, CDR3 length, and insertions or deletions at six rearrangement sites. Within each subset, clonotype counts were normalized to the number of sorted cells before true diversity and Gini coefficients were calculated with the tcR R package. Repertoire sharing was quantified using the overlap coefficient calculated on TCRB nucleotide sequences. TCRdb took this table from immuneACCESS and kept in-frame rearrangements with V and J called. Such tables lack part of the clones; where checked against another copy, unresolved V genes explain under half of the gap, and the rest is unexplained. That table supplies the V and J calls and clone size; D and trimming were determined from the DNA. The sample table lists about 240,000 clones, 25% to 30% of them with a count of one. Clones ranked in the top ten supply 3.5% to 4.5% of the sample.

At the junction V is shortened by 2 bases and J by 4 bases; bases outside the gene matches: 1. The CDR3 numbers 14 residues from cysteine through phenylalanine. Of all the DNA, just the CDR3 is kept, 42 bases in frame from base 1. Each donor gave one peripheral blood draw, roughly 120 mL on average, collected into heparinised tubes. Naive, central memory, regulatory and stem cell-like memory CD4+ T cells were sorted on a BD FACSAria II using a panel including CD45RO, CCR7, CD25, CD127, CD95 and CD27. A purity above 95% was achieved for all sorted populations. PBMCs were isolated immediately by Lymphoprep density gradient centrifugation and stained directly without culture. To minimize batch effects, samples were stained and sorted in pairs, one healthy donor with one patient per experiment.

The sequence joins TRBV23-1 to TRBJ1-2; TRBD1 aligns with 10 central bases. TRBV23-1 is treated as an ORF (open reading frame) with a function not yet certain. This receptor was taken from a man aged 25 to 40 in good health. The sample consisted of central memory CD4+ T cells from blood. The DNA sequence reads TGCGCCAGCAGTCAACGGACAGGGGGCTATGGCTACACCTTC. The encoded protein is CASSQRTGGYGYTF.